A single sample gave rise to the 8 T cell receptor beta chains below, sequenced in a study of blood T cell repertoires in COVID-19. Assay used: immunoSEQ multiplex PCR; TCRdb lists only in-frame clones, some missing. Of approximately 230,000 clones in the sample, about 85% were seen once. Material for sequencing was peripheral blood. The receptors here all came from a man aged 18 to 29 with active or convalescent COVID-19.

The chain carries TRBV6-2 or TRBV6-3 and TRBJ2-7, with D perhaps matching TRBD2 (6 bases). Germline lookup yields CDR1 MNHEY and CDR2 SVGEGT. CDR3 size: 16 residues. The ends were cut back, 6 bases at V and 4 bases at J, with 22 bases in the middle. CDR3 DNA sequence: TGTGCCAGCAGCCGGGACTCCGATACCCTAGTTTACGAGCAGTACTTC. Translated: CASSRDSDTLVYEQYF.

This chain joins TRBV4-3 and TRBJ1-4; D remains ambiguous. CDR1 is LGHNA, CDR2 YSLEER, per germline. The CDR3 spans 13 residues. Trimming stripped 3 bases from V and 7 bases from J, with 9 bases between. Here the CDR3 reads CASSHLTGEKLFF. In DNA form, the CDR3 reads TGCGCCAGCAGCCACCTCACGGGTGAAAAACTGTTTTTT.

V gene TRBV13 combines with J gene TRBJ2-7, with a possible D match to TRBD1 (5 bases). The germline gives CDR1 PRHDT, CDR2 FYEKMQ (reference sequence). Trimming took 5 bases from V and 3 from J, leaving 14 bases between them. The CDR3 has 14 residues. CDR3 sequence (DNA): TGTGCCAGCAGCGAAGGGGTTGAGGACTACGAGCAGTACTTC. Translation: CASSEGVEDYEQYF.

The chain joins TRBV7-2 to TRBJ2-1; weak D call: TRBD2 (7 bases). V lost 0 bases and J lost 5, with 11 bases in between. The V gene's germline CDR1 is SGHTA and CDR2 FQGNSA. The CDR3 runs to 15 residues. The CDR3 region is CASSLAGGPHNEQFF. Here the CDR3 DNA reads TGTGCCAGCAGCTTAGCGGGGGGGCCTCACAATGAGCAGTTCTTC.

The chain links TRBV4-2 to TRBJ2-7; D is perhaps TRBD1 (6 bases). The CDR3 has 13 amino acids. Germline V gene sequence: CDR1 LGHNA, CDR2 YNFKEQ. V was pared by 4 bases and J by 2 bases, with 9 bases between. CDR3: CASSRDKAYEQYF. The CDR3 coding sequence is TGTGCCAGCAGCCGGGACAAAGCCTACGAGCAGTACTTC.

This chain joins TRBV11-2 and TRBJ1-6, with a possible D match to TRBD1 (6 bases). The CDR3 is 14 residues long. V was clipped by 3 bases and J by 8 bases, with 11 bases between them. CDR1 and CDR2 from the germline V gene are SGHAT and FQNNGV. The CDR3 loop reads CASSFTGWDSPLHF. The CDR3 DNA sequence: TGTGCCAGCAGCTTCACAGGGTGGGATTCACCCCTCCACTTT.

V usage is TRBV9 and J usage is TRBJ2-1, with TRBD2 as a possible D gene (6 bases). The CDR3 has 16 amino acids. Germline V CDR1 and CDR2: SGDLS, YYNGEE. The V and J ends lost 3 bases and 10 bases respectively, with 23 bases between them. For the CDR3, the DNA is TGTGCCAGCAGCGGTTACTCCGGGACTCAACCTAACGAGCAGTTCTTC. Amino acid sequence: CASSGYSGTQPNEQFF.

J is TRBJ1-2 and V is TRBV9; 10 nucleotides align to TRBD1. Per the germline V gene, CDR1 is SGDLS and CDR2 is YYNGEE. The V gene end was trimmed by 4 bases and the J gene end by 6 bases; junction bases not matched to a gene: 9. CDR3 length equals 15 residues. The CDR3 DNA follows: TGTGCCAGCAGCCCTCGACAGGGGGCGCTTGATGGCTACACCTTC. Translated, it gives CASSPRQGALDGYTF.